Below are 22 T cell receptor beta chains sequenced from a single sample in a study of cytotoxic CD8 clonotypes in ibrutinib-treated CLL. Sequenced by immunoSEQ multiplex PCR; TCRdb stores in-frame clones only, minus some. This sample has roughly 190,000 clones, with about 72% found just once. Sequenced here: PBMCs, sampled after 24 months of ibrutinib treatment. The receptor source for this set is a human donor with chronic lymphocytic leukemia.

In DNA form, the CDR3 reads TGTGCCAGCAGCTTGGCCGGAGCGGGAGGCTTGGAGGAGCTGTTTTTT. The encoded protein is CASSLAGAGGLEELFF. The J gene is TRBJ2-2, the V gene TRBV5-4; 9 nucleotides line up with TRBD2. The CDR3 runs to 16 residues. Germline trimming cut 0 bases from V and 10 bases from J; bases unmatched to any gene: 10. Germline CDR1 reads SGHNT; CDR2 reads YYREEE (reference sequence).

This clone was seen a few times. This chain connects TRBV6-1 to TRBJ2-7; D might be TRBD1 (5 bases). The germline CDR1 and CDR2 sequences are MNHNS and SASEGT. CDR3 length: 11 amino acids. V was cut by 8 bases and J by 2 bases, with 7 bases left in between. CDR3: CASVGAYEQYF. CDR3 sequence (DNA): TGTGCCAGCGTAGGGGCCTACGAGCAGTACTTC.

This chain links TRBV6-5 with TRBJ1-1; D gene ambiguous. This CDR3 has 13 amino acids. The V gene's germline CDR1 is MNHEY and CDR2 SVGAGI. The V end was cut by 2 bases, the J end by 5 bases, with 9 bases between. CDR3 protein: CASSYKDGTEAFF. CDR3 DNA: TGTGCCAGCAGTTACAAGGACGGGACTGAAGCTTTCTTT.

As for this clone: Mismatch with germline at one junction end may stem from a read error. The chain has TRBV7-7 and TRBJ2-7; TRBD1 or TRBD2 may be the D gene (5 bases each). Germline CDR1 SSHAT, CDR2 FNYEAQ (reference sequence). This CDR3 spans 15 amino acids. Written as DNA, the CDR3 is TGTGCTAGCAGGATGCACTGGGACCGCCTCTACGAGCAGTACTTC. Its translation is CASRMHWDRLYEQYF.

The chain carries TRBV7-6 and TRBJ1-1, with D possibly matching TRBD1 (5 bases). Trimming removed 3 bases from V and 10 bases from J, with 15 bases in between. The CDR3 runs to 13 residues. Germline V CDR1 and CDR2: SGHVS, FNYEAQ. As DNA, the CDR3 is TGTGCCAGCAGCTTGGGGCGGACAACACTAGCTTTCTTT. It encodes CASSLGRTTLAFF.

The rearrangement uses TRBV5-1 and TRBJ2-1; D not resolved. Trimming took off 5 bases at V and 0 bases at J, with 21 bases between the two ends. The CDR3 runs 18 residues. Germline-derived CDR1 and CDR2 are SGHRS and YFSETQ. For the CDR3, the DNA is TGCGCCAGCAGTATCTCAAGGATGGCCGGCAGCTCCTACAATGAGCAGTTCTTC. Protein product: CASSISRMAGSSYNEQFF.

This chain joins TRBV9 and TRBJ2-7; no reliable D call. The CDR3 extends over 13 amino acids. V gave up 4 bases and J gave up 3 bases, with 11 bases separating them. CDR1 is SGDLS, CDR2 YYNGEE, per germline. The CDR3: CASSPTTGYEQYF. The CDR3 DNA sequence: TGTGCCAGCAGCCCTACGACTGGCTACGAGCAGTACTTC.

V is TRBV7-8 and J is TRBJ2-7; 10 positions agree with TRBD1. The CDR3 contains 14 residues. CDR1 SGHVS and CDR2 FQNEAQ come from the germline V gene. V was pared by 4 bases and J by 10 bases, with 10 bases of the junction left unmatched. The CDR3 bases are TGTGCCAGCAGCTCCGGGACAGGGGTCGGTCAACAGTACTTC. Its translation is CASSSGTGVGQQYF.

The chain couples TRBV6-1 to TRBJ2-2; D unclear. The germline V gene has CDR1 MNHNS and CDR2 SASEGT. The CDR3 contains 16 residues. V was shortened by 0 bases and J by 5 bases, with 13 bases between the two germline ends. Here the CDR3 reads CASSEAHYSRTGELFF. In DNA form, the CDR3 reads TGTGCCAGCAGTGAAGCGCATTACAGCCGGACCGGGGAGCTGTTTTTT.

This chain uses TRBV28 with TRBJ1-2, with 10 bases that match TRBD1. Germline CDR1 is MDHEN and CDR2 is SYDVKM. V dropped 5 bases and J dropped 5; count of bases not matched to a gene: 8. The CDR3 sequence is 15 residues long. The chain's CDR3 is CASSTTGGGPYGYTF. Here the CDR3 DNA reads TGTGCCAGCAGTACGACAGGGGGCGGGCCATATGGCTACACCTTC.

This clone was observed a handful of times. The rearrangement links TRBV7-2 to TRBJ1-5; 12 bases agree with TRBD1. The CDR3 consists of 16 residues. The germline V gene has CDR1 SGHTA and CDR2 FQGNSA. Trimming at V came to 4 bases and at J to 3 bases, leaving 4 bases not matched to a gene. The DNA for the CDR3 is TGTGCCAGCAGCTGGGGACAGGGGGCCCTCAATCAGCCCCAGCATTTT. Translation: CASSWGQGALNQPQHF. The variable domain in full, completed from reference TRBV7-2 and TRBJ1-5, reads GAGVSQSPSNKVTEKGKDVELRCDPISGHTALYWYRQSLGQGLEFLIYFQGNSAPDKSGLPSDRFSAERTGGSVSTLTIQRTQQEDSAVYLCASSWGQGALNQPQHFGDGTRLSIL.

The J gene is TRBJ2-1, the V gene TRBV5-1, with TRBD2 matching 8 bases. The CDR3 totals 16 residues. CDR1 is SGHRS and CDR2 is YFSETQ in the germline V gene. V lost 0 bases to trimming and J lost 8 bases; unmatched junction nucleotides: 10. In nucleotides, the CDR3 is TGCGCCAGCAGCTTGGCCGGAGCGGGAGATTTATATGAGCAGTTCTTC. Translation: CASSLAGAGDLYEQFF.

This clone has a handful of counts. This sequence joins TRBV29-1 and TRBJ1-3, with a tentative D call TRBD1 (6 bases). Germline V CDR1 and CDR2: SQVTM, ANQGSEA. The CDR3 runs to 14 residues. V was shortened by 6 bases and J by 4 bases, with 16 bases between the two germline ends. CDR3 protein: CSVSRQGSGNTIYF. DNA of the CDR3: TGCAGCGTCTCAAGGCAGGGGTCCGGAAACACCATATATTTT.

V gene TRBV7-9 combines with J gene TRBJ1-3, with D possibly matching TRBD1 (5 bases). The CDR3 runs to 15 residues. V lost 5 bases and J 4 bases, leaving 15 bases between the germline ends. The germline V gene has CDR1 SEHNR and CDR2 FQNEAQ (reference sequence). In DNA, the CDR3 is TGTGCCAGCAGCCTTAAGGGGACCTTCGGAAACACCATATATTTT. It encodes CASSLKGTFGNTIYF.

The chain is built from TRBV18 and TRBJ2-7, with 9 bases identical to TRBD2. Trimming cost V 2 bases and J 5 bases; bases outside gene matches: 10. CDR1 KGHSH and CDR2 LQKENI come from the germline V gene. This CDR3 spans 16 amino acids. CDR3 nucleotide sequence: TGTGCCAGCTCACCAGGGTTCGGGACTAGCCGCGACGAGCAGTACTTC. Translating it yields CASSPGFGTSRDEQYF. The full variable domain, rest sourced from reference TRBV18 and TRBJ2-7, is NAGVMQNPRHLVRRRGQEARLRCSPMKGHSHVYWYRQLPEEGLKFMVYLQKENIIDESGMPKERFSAEFPKEGPSILRIQQVVRGDSAAYFCASSPGFGTSRDEQYFGPGTRLTVT.

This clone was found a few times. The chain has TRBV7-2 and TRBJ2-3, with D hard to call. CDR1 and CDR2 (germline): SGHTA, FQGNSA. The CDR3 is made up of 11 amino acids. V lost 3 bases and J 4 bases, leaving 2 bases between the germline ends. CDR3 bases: TGTGCCAGCAGCTTGTCAGATACGCAGTATTTT. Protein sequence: CASSLSDTQYF.

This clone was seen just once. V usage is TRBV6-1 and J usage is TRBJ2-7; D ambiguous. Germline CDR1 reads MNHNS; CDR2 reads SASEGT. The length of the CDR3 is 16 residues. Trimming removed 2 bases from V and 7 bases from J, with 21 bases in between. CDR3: CASSERVASGVYEQYF. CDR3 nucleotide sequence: TGTGCCAGCAGTGAAAGGGTGGCTAGTGGGGTGTATGAGCAGTACTTC.

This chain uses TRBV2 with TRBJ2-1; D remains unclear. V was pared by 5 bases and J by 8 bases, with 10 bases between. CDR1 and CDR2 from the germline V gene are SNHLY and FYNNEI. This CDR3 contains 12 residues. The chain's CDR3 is CASSYAMDEQFF. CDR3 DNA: TGTGCCAGCAGTTATGCCATGGATGAGCAGTTCTTC.

Here the CDR3 reads CASSYLGAGKNTEAFF. The CDR3 nucleotides are TGTGCCAGCAGTTACCTAGGAGCTGGGAAGAACACTGAAGCTTTCTTT. This chain uses TRBV27 with TRBJ1-1; D is undetermined. Trimming shortened V by 4 bases and J by 1 base, and 16 bases separated the two germline ends. The CDR3 consists of 16 residues. Germline V gene data show CDR1 as MNHEY and CDR2 as SMNVEV (reference sequence).

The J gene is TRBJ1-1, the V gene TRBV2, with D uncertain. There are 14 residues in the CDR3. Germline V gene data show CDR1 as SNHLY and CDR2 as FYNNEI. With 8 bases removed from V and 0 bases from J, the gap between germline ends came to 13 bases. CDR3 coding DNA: TGTGCCAGCTTGGCAAGAAACATGAACACTGAAGCTTTCTTT. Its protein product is CASLARNMNTEAFF.

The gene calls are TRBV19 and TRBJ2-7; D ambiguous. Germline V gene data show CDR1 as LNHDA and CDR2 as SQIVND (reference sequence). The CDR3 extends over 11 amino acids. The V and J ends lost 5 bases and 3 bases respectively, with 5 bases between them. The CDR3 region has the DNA TGTGCCAGTAGTTCACTCTACGAGCAGTACTTC. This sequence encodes CASSSLYEQYF. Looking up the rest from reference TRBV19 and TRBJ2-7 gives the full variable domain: DGGITQSPKYLFRKEGQNVTLSCEQNLNHDAMYWYRQDPGQGLRLIYYSQIVNDFQKGDIAEGYSVSREKKESFPLTVTSAQKNPTAFYLCASSSLYEQYFGPGTRLTVT.

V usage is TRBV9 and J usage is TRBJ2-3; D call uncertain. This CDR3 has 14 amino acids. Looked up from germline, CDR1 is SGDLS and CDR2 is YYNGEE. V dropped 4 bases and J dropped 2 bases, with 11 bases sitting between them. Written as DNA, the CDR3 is TGTGCCAGCAGCCCTAGACCATACACAGATACGCAGTATTTT. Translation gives CASSPRPYTDTQYF.